Listed below are T cell receptor beta chains from one sample, sequenced in a study of blood T cell repertoires in COVID-19. TCRdb's copy holds only in-frame clones and misses some; the assay was immunoSEQ multiplex PCR. The data show about 49,000 clones, about 85% seen once. The sample taken for sequencing was peripheral blood. Source of these receptors: a human donor in a cohort sampled during active COVID-19. Each CDR3 is given with its conserved first and last residue. Only some rows state a clone size, as once, few, many or a class for expanded clones.

clone_size,j_call,cdr3_length,v_call,cdr3_aa
medium-sized,TRBJ2-1,15,TRBV7-9,CASSLDVGGRHEQFF
NA,TRBJ1-5,17,TRBV4-1,CASSPRHSDYSNQPQHF
NA,TRBJ1-4,14,TRBV24-1,CATSDRSLGGKLFF
NA,TRBJ2-2,17,TRBV27,CASSPLAGGKAAGELFF
once,TRBJ1-2,15,TRBV10-2,CASSEGHRTGDGYTF
NA,TRBJ2-1,16,TRBV9,CASSVALAGVYNEQFF
NA,TRBJ2-5,15,TRBV7-2,CASSRLAGGWETQYF
NA,TRBJ1-4,14,TRBV11-1,CASSSGTTNEKLFF
once,TRBJ1-6,14,TRBV9,CASSPGQGYSPLHF
NA,TRBJ2-7,15,TRBV2,CASRAGLAGPYEQYF
NA,TRBJ2-5,16,TRBV4-3,CASSLLAGGTQETQYF
NA,TRBJ2-5,14,TRBV30,CAWSLPGDRRSQYF
NA,TRBJ2-3,14,TRBV5-1,CASSLGTRTDTQYF
NA,TRBJ2-5,16,TRBV5-6,CASSLGWLAGVETQYF
NA,TRBJ1-1,16,TRBV28,CASSLSVVEGATEAFF
NA,TRBJ1-4,15,TRBV5-1,CASSQGGQLNEKLFF
NA,TRBJ2-2,16,TRBV30,CASWGGESHLAGELFF
NA,TRBJ2-1,15,TRBV19,CASSPDWNSYNEQFF
NA,TRBJ1-4,11,TRBV12-3/TRBV12-4,CASSPGEKLFF
NA,TRBJ1-1,14,TRBV28,CATGQGGMNTEAFF
NA,TRBJ2-7,19,TRBV27,CASSLFGTSGRSLSYEQYF
few,TRBJ2-2,19,TRBV5-1,CASSLGAVVGGRRTGELFF
NA,TRBJ2-2,16,TRBV9,CASSPDRGRVTGELFF
NA,TRBJ2-3,16,TRBV7-2,CASSRLLAGGVNTQYF
NA,TRBJ2-7,14,TRBV10-2,CASRPGTATYEQYF
NA,TRBJ1-2,11,TRBV20-1,CSARTGYGYTF
NA,TRBJ2-1,12,TRBV12-3/TRBV12-4,CASSSLAPEQFF
NA,TRBJ2-5,18,TRBV7-9,CASSFRGPGTSEQETQYF
NA,TRBJ1-3,14,TRBV19,CASNLQGSGNTIYF
NA,TRBJ2-7,15,TRBV27,CASRGLRRGIYEQYF
NA,TRBJ2-7,15,TRBV10-3,CAISAGNKVPYEQYF
NA,TRBJ1-2,14,TRBV30,CAWSRSGGNYGYTF
NA,TRBJ2-5,10,TRBV12-1,CASSPRTQYF
NA,TRBJ2-1,15,TRBV7-2,CASRATSALFDEQFF
NA,TRBJ2-3,13,TRBV5-4,CASSYERGDTQYF
once,TRBJ2-5,18,TRBV3-1/TRBV3-2,CASSQVTSGAPYQETQYF
NA,TRBJ1-1,13,TRBV7-2,CASSNQGGTEAFF
NA,TRBJ2-2,17,TRBV4-3,CASSQGDFWEFTGELFF
few,TRBJ1-2,14,TRBV6-1,CASSEDGGQKGYTF
NA,TRBJ1-6,15,TRBV6-6,CASSYVGQTDSPLHF
NA,TRBJ2-7,14,TRBV28,CASSLGLANYEQYF
once,TRBJ1-5,13,TRBV3-1/TRBV3-2,CASSQGAYQPQHF
NA,TRBJ1-4,15,TRBV5-1,CASSFQGATNEKLFF
NA,TRBJ1-5,14,TRBV7-8,CASKGQAINQPQHF
NA,TRBJ2-5,15,TRBV3-1/TRBV3-2,CASSHQQDHQETQYF
NA,TRBJ1-2,17,TRBV5-8,CASSKTPGQPQGYGYTF
NA,TRBJ1-1,17,TRBV19,CASTAAFRTGGRTEAFF
once,TRBJ2-1,14,TRBV14,CASSRTASYNEQFF
NA,TRBJ2-7,14,TRBV27,CASSSDRGRYEQYF
NA,TRBJ2-3,14,TRBV9,CASSEGVGPGTQYF